This T cell receptor beta chain appears in the sequencing data of a study of CD8 T cells in Susac syndrome. RNA was extracted with the RNeasy kit, and a quantity of roughly 0.45 to 1 ug was reverse transcribed using random hexamers. TCRdb reprocessed the immunoSEQ multiplex PCR reads with MiXCR, giving one entry per CDR3 protein. The sample has around 160,000 distinct CDR3 sequences; around 94% are singletons. The CDR3 covers 14 residues. Germline values: CDR1 SNHLY, CDR2 FYNNEI. V lost 6 bases, J lost 4 bases, and 15 bases lay in between. The TCR originated in a human donor with multiple sclerosis. The chain recombines TRBV2 with TRBJ1-2; D unclear. The source material was CD4+ T cells from PBMCs. This CDR3 reads CASRATGAAYGYTF. CDR3 bases: TGTGCCAGCAGAGCGACGGGAGCGGCCTATGGCTACACCTTC.